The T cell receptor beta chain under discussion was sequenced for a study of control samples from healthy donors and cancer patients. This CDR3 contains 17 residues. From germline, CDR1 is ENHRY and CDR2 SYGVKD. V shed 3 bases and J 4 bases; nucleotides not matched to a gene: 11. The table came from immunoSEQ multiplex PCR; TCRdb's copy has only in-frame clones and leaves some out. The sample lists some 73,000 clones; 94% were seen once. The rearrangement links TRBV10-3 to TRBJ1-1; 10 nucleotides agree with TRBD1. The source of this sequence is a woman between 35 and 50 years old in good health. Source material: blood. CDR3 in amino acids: CAISDPGQGYEFTEAFF. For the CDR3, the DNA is TGTGCCATCAGTGACCCGGGACAGGGGTATGAGTTCACTGAAGCTTTCTTT.